The source of this T cell receptor beta chain is a study of control samples from healthy donors and cancer patients. Germline loops: CDR1 SQVTM, CDR2 ANQGSEA. Trimming left V 4 bases short and J 4 bases short, with 8 bases between. The CDR3 has 11 amino acids. Here immunoSEQ multiplex PCR was the method, and the copy in TCRdb shows in-frame clones only, minus some. The sample comprises 60,000 to 95,000 clones, 84% of which are singletons, and about 16% rests with the top ten. The chain is built from TRBV29-1 and TRBJ2-7; tentatively, D is TRBD2 (5 bases). Sequenced: blood. This clonotype was obtained from a man over 45 in good health. This CDR3 reads CSVARGYEQYF. The CDR3 bases are TGCAGCGTTGCTCGGGGATACGAGCAGTACTTC.